This TCR beta chain was captured by sequencing in a study of T cells in narcolepsy. The overall study: Patients with NT1 or NT2 and healthy control donors were enrolled. General study findings and limits: Reportedly, autoreactive clonotypes were serially detected in patients' blood but not controls'. In some patient and control memory CD4+ samples, autoreactive clones were absent. Autoreactive HCRT-specific and TRIB2-specific clonotypes were marked in same-patient CSF-versus-blood CD4+ comparisons.

A word on this clone: Its antigen remains unidentified.

The protocol was immunoSEQ multiplex PCR, while the TCRdb copy is restricted to in-frame clones and leaves out a portion. Here the sample spans tens of thousands of clones, about four fifths being singletons. CDR1 SQVTM and CDR2 ANQGSEA come from the germline V gene. V was shortened by 7 bases and J by 8 bases, with 15 bases between the two germline ends. The CDR3 runs to 12 residues. The chain combines TRBV29-1 with TRBJ2-1; a weak D match, TRBD2 (5 bases). The sequenced sample was CD45RA- memory CD4+ T cells from PBMCs. The sequence was obtained from a human donor with narcolepsy. DNA for the CDR3: TGCAGCGGGGTGGAGGAAAATTATGAGCAGTTCTTC. Its translation: CSGVEENYEQFF.